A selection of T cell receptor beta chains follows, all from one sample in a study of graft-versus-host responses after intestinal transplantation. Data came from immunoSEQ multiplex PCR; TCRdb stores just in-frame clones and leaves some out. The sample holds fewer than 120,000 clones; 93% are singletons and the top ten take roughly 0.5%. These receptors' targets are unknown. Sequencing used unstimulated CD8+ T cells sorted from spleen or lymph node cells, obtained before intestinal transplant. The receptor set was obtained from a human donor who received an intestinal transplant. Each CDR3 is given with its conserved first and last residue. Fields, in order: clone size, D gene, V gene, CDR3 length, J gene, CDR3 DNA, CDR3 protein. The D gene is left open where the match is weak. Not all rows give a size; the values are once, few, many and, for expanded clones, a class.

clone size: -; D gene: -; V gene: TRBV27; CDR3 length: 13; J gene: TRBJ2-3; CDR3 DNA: TGTGCCAGCAGTTTAGAGGCGGCAGATACGCAGTATTTT; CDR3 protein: CASSLEAADTQYF
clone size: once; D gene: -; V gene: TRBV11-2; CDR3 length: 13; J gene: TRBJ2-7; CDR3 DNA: TGTGCCAGCATCCCCGGGGCCGCTTACGAGCAGTACTTC; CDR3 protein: CASIPGAAYEQYF
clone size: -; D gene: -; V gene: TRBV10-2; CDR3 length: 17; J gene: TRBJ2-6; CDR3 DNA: TGCGCCAGCAGTGGCCCGGGGAGACCCTCTGGGGCCAACGTCCTGACTTTC; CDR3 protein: CASSGPGRPSGANVLTF
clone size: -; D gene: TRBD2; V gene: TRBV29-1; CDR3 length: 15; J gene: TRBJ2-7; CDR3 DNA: TGCAGCGTTGAGGGGCGGGAGGGCCGGGGTTACGAGCAGTACTTC; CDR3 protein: CSVEGREGRGYEQYF
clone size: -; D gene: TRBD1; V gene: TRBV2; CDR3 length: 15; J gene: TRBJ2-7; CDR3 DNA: TGTGCCAGCAGGGAGTCCGGGACAGGGCCCTACGAGCAGTACTTC; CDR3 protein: CASRESGTGPYEQYF
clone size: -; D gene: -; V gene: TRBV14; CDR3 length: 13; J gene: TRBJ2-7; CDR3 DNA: TGTGCCAGCAGCCAAGTGGGGGGAAGCGAGCAGTACTTC; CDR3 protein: CASSQVGGSEQYF
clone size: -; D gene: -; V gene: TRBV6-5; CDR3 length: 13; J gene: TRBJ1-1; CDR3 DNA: TGTGCCAGCGAGGGGAGGCTGAACACTGAAGCTTTCTTT; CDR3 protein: CASEGRLNTEAFF
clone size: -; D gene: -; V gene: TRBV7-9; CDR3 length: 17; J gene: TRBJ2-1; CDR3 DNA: TGTGCCAGCAGCTTAGGATGGGGCCGAAGCTCCTACAATGAGCAGTTCTTC; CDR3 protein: CASSLGWGRSSYNEQFF
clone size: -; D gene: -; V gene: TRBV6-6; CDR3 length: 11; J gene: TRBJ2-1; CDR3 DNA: TGTGCCAGCAGTTACAGCGGGGAGCAGTTCTTC; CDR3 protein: CASSYSGEQFF
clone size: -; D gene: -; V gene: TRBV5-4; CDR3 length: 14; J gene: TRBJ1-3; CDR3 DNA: TGTGCCAGCAGCTTCGACAGCTCTGGAAACACCATATATTTT; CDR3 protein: CASSFDSSGNTIYF
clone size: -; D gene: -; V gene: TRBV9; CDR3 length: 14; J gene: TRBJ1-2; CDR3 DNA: TGTGCCAGCAGCCTCACGGACGGAATCTATGGCTACACCTTC; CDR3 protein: CASSLTDGIYGYTF
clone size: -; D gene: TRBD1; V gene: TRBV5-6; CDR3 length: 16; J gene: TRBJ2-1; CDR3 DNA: TGTGCCAGCAGCCAGGACAGGGCCCCACTAGCCAATGAGCAGTTCTTC; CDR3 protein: CASSQDRAPLANEQFF
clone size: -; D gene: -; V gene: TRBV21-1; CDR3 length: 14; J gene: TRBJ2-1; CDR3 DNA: TGTGCCAGCAGCAATAAGCAGGGGGCTAATGAGCAGTTCTTC; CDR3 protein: CASSNKQGANEQFF
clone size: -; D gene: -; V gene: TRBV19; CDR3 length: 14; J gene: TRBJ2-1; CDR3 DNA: TGTGCCAGTAAATGGGGAGGAGGTACCAATGAGCAGTTCTTC; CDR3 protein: CASKWGGGTNEQFF
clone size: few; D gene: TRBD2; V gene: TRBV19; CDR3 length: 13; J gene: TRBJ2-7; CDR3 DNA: TGTGCCAGTAGCTCTAGCGGGAGCTACGAGCAGTACTTC; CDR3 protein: CASSSSGSYEQYF
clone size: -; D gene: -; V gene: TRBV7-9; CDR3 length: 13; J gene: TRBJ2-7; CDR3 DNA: TGTGCCAGCAGATGGGACACCTCCTACGAGCAGTACTTC; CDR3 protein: CASRWDTSYEQYF
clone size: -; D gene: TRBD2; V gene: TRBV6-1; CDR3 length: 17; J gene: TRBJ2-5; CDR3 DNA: TGTGCCAGCAGTGACCCCTTTAGCGGGGCGATGACTTGGGCCCAGTACTTC; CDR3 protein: CASSDPFSGAMTWAQYF
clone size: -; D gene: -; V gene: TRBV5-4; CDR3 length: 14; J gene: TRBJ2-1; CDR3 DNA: TGTGCCAGCAGCTTGGATTTGGTTACCGATGAGCAGTTCTTC; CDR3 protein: CASSLDLVTDEQFF
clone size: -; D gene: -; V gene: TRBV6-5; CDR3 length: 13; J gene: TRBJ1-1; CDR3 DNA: TGTGCCAGCAGTTACTCGAAGAACACTGAAGCTTTCTTT; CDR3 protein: CASSYSKNTEAFF
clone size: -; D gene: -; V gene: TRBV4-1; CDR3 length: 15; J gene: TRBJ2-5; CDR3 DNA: TGCGCCAGCAGCCATCGCGGGCGCGCCCAAGAGACCCAGTACTTC; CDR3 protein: CASSHRGRAQETQYF
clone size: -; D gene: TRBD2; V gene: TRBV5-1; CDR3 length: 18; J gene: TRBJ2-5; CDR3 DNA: TGCGCCAGCAGCGGCCTAGCGGGAGTCTTTATATTGGGGGAGACCCAGTACTTC; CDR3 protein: CASSGLAGVFILGETQYF
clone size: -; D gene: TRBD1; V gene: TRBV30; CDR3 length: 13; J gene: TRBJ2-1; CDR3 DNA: TGTGCCTGGACCGGGACAGTGACTAATGAGCAGTTCTTC; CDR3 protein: CAWTGTVTNEQFF
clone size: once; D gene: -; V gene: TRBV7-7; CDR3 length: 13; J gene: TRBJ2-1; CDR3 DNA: TGTGCTAGCAGCCCCCGTGGGGGCGATGAGCAGTTCTTC; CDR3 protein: CASSPRGGDEQFF
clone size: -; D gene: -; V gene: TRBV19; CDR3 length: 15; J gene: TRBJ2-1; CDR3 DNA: TGTGCCAGTAGTTGGTACTTATCGGGAGTCGATGAGCAGTTCTTC; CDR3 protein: CASSWYLSGVDEQFF
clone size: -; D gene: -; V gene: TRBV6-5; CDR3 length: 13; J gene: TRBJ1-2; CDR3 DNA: TGTGCCAGCAGACAGGGTAAAAACTATGGCTACACCTTC; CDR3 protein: CASRQGKNYGYTF
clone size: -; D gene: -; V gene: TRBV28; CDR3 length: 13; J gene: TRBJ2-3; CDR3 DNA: TGTGCCAGCAGTGTCCTTCGGACGGATACGCAGTATTTT; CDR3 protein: CASSVLRTDTQYF
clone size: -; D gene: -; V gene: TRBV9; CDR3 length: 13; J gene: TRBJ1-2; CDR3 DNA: TGTGCCAGCAGCGTAGCTCCTTCGATTGGCTACACCTTC; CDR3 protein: CASSVAPSIGYTF
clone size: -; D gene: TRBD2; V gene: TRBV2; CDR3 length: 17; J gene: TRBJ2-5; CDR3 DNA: TGTGCCAGCAGTGGGCGGGGGGACCTGGGCCACCAAGAGACCCAGTACTTC; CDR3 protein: CASSGRGDLGHQETQYF
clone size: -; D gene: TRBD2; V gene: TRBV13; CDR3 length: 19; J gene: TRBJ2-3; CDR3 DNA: TGTGCCAGCAGCCTATCACCGCCGGGACTAGCGGGATCCACAGATACGCAGTATTTT; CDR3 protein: CASSLSPPGLAGSTDTQYF
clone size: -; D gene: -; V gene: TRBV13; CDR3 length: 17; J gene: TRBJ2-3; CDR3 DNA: TGTGCCAGCAGCTTAAGAACCGGGGCCCCTAGCACAGATACGCAGTATTTT; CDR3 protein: CASSLRTGAPSTDTQYF
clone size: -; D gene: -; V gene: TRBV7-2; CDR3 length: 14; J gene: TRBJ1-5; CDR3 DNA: TGTGCCAGCAGCTTTCACATTAGCAATCAGCCCCAGCATTTT; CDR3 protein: CASSFHISNQPQHF
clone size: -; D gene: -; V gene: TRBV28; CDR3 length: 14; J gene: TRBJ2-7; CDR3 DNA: TGTGCCAGCAGTTTATGGACAGCCTCCTACGAGCAGTACTTC; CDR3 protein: CASSLWTASYEQYF
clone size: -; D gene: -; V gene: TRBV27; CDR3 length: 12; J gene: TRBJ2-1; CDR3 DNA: TGTGCCAGCAGTCCACTATGGAGTGAGCAGTTCTTC; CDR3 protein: CASSPLWSEQFF
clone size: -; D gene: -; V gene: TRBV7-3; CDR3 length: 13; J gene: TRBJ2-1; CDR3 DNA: TGTGCCAGCAGCCTCCGACAGAACAATGAGCAGTTCTTC; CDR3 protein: CASSLRQNNEQFF
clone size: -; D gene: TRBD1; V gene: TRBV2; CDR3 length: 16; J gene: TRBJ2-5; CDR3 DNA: TGTGCCAGCAGTGCCGGACAGGGGGATCGTAGTGAGACCCAGTACTTC; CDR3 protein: CASSAGQGDRSETQYF
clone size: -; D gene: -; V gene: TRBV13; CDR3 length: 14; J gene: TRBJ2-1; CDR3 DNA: TGTGCCAGCAGGGGGGGTAGCCGTAACAATGAGCAGTTCTTC; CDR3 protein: CASRGGSRNNEQFF
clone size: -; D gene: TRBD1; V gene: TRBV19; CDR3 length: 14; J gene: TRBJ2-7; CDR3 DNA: TGTGCCAGTAGTGCAACAGGGGGCTTGGGCGAGCAGTACTTC; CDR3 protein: CASSATGGLGEQYF
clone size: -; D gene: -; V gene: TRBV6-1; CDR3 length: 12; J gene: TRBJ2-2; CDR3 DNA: TGTGCCAGCAGGGGGCTTACCGGGGAGCTGTTTTTT; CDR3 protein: CASRGLTGELFF
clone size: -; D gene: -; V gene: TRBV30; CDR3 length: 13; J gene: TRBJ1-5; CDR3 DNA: TGTGCCTGGAGTGTTCAGGGGACACAGCCCCAGCATTTT; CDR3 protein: CAWSVQGTQPQHF
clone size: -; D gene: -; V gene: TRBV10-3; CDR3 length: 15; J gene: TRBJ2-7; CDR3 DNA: TGTGCCATCAGAGGAGCGAGAGCGAACTCCTACGAGCAGTACTTC; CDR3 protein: CAIRGARANSYEQYF
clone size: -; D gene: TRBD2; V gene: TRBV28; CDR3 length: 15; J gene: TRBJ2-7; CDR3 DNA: TGTGCCAGCAGTTTTCTAGCGGGGCCGAACTACGAGCAGTACTTC; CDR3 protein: CASSFLAGPNYEQYF
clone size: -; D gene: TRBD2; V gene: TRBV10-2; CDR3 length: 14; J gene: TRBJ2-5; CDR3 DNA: TGCGCCAGCAGTGGGCGGGAGGGCCGGGAGACCCAGTACTTC; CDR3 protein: CASSGREGRETQYF
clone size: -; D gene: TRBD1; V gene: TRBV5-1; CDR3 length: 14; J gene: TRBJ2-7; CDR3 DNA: TGCGCCAGCAGCTTGGTTCGGACAGGCTACGAGCAGTACTTC; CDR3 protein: CASSLVRTGYEQYF